Here is one T cell receptor beta chain with its context. The target antigen is unknown. CD8+ and CD4+ T cells were negatively isolated; TEMRA cells were FACS-enriched. V was trimmed by 4 bases and J by 5 bases, leaving 18 bases between them. Germline CDR1 reads SGHNT; CDR2 reads YYREEE (reference sequence). The CDR3 is 15 residues long. This sample is drawn from a study of CD8 T cells in Susac syndrome. Study-wide results and limits: The authors acknowledged that their TCR sequencing and HLA analysis involved a relatively small number of individuals.

Roughly 0.45 to 1 ug RNA was reverse transcribed with random hexamers. A multiplex approach, immunoSEQ multiplex PCR, amplified TCR beta CDR3 across 54 Vbeta and 13 Jbeta. In TCRdb, the immunoSEQ multiplex PCR reads were re-called with MiXCR into one record per CDR3 protein. The data show 300,000 or so distinct CDR3 sequences, about 91% seen once. The receptor comes from a human donor with multiple sclerosis. The sequenced sample was CD4+ T cells from PBMCs. V and J are TRBV5-4 and TRBJ2-5, with D maybe TRBD2 (6 bases). The CDR3 spells CASSLPAEGWETQYF. CDR3 nucleotides: TGTGCCAGCAGCCTCCCGGCGGAGGGTTGGGAGACCCAGTACTTC. The full variable domain, its missing parts supplied by reference TRBV5-4 and TRBJ2-5, is ETGVTQSPTHLIKTRGQQVTLRCSSQSGHNTVSWYQQALGQGPQFIFQYYREEENGRGNFPPRFSGLQFPNYSSELNVNALELDDSALYLCASSLPAEGWETQYFGPGTRLLVL.